Below are 8 T cell receptor beta chains sequenced from a single sample in a study of T cell responses to AZD1222 COVID-19 vaccine (dated by TCRdb to the early 2020s). Receptor amplification or capture employed the immunoSEQ multiplex PCR assay. TCRdb's version of the immuneACCESS table is confined to in-frame rearrangements and falls short of the full clone set. An unresolved V gene accounts for under half of the shortfall where checked; the remainder is of unknown origin. The sample table holds over 50,000 clones, of which 81% were seen once. The ten top clones hold 20% to 30% of the sample. What this sample's time point label stands for: about 28 days (+/-7) after the second vaccine dose. Material: peripheral blood, obtained 28 days after the second AZD1222 dose. The receptors derive from an adult who received the AZD1222 COVID-19 vaccine.

The chain links TRBV11-2 to TRBJ2-5; TRBD2 might be the D (6 bases). Between the trimmed V and J ends, which lost 0 bases and 1 base, there was a span of 9 bases. The CDR3 consists of 15 residues. Looked up from germline, CDR1 is SGHAT and CDR2 is FQNNGV. The CDR3 protein is CASSLDGDSQETQYF. CDR3 bases: TGTGCCAGCAGCTTAGATGGGGACTCCCAAGAGACCCAGTACTTC.

This chain links TRBV5-4 with TRBJ2-3; a possible D gene is TRBD2 (6 bases). The CDR3 has 15 residues. V dropped 4 bases and J dropped 0 bases, with 12 bases sitting between them. Germline CDR1 and CDR2: SGHNT and YYREEE (reference sequence). The DNA for the CDR3 is TGTGCCAGCAGCCTTAGCGGACCTAGCACAGATACGCAGTATTTT. Protein sequence: CASSLSGPSTDTQYF.

This clone has a handful of counts. The chain is built from TRBV19 and TRBJ1-4; no clear D. The CDR3 contains 14 residues. Germline V gives CDR1 LNHDA, CDR2 SQIVND (reference sequence). V lost 7 bases, J lost 5 bases, and 14 bases lay in between. The CDR3 loop reads CASKSGAFNEKLFF. The CDR3 DNA sequence: TGTGCCAGTAAAAGTGGAGCCTTCAATGAAAAACTGTTTTTT.

The rearrangement links TRBV27 to TRBJ1-5; 8 nucleotides agree with TRBD1. Trimming at V came to 0 bases and at J to 7 bases, leaving 11 bases not matched to a gene. The CDR3 contains 17 residues. CDR1 and CDR2 (germline): MNHEY, SMNVEV (reference sequence). CDR3: CASSLSPGQGPRQPQHF. For the CDR3, the DNA is TGTGCCAGCAGTTTATCGCCCGGACAGGGACCCAGGCAGCCCCAGCATTTT.

The chain joins TRBV10-3 to TRBJ1-5; D is unresolved. There are 14 residues in the CDR3. From germline, CDR1 is ENHRY and CDR2 SYGVKD. V lost 0 bases and J 2 bases, leaving 5 bases between the germline ends. The CDR3 reads CAISESFGNQPQHF. The CDR3 nucleotides read TGTGCCATCAGTGAGTCATTCGGCAATCAGCCCCAGCATTTT.

This clone appeared once. The chain has TRBV19 and TRBJ2-7, with 7 bases matching TRBD2. Germline V CDR1 and CDR2: LNHDA, SQIVND (reference sequence). The V segment lost 3 bases and the J segment 3 bases; nucleotides outside the gene matches: 8. The CDR3 runs to 15 residues. The CDR3 DNA reads TGTGCCAGTAGTATGAGGGAGGGCCTCGACTACGAGCAGTACTTC. Translation gives CASSMREGLDYEQYF.

V and J are TRBV2 and TRBJ2-7; unclear D gene. Germline lookup yields CDR1 SNHLY and CDR2 FYNNEI. The CDR3 runs to 12 residues. Trimming left V 6 bases short and J 2 bases short, with 8 bases between. The CDR3 sequence is CASSAGTYEQYF. CDR3 coding DNA: TGTGCCAGCAGCGCAGGAACCTACGAGCAGTACTTC.

The V call is TRBV11-3, the J call TRBJ2-1; TRBD1 aligns across 11 bases. The CDR3 has 18 amino acids. CDR1 is SGHNT, CDR2 YENEEA, per germline. Losses at the gene ends were 5 bases for V and 5 bases for J; bases not matched to a gene: 14. This CDR3 is CASSLGTGGLAGDNEQFF. CDR3 in DNA: TGTGCCAGCAGCCTCGGGACAGGGGGGTTAGCGGGAGACAATGAGCAGTTCTTC.